This T cell receptor (beta chain) emerged from a study of blood T cell repertoires in COVID-19. Across the whole study: The origin of the acute and convalescent COVID-19 samples was the United States, Italy and Spain. Nucleic acid was either cDNA or gDNA, and it came from T cells, B-cell-depleted T cells, or PBMCs.

In the authors' workflow: The authors estimated nucleated cell counts from reference gene primer amplification. Sequencing was performed with immunoSEQ multiplex PCR; in TCRdb, only in-frame clones are kept and a portion is missing. V, J and clone size were drawn from that table, and D and trimming were deduced from the DNA. The table includes about 24,000 clones, approximately 89% detected once. Unmatched junction bases numbered 3, after V lost 2 bases and J lost 1 base. In germline, CDR1 is SEHNR, CDR2 FQNEAQ (reference sequence). The CDR3 is made up of 15 amino acids. The genes are TRBV7-9 and TRBJ1-1; 8 bases align to TRBD1. Source material: peripheral blood. The TCR originated in a man aged 45-60 years with active COVID-19. DNA for the CDR3: TGTGCCAGCAGCTTAAGACAGGGGTGGAACACTGAAGCTTTCTTT. As protein: CASSLRQGWNTEAFF.